This T cell receptor beta chain was sequenced during a study of T-cell reconstitution after alpha-beta-depleted transplantation in children. The table lists this clonotype with a few counts. Its antigen remains unidentified. The germline V and J ends were trimmed by 1 base and 10 bases, with 20 bases remaining between them. This CDR3 is built from 16 residues. CDR1 and CDR2 from the germline V gene are SGHAT and FQNNGV. Study-wide results and caveats: TCRbeta diversity was high at day 60 in some patients (a result of surviving recipient T cells and thymic progenitors). Expanded graft clones, several hundred of them, were reportedly the source of alpha-beta T cells about two months after transplant.

It was with unique molecular identifiers that the TCRbeta library was prepared. TCRdb used MiXCR to reprocess the PCR reads, holding one entry per CDR3 protein. The data hold more than 300,000 distinct CDR3 sequences, with roughly 17% observed a single time. Sequenced here: PBMCs, mostly from graft donor cells, sampled 360 days after TCRalphabeta/CD19-depleted stem cell transplant. The TCR originated in a male patient aged 2 to 10 who had a stem cell transplant for acute lymphoblastic leukemia, so the T cells may come from the graft donor. The rearrangement uses TRBV11-2 and TRBJ2-1; a weak D match, TRBD2 (6 bases). Here the CDR3 reads CASSLARGLPSREQFF. In nucleotides, the CDR3 is TGTGCCAGCAGCTTAGCAAGGGGACTGCCAAGTAGAGAGCAGTTCTTC.